This T cell receptor (beta chain) stems from a study of T-cell reconstitution after alpha-beta-depleted transplantation in children. Whole-study findings and limits: The origin of high day-60 TCRbeta diversity in some patients lay in surviving recipient T cells and thymic progenitors. By about two months after transplant, alpha-beta T cells reportedly arose from several hundred graft clones that had expanded. By one year post-transplant, T-cell counts and diversity largely arose from T cells that were newly produced.

Unique molecular identifiers featured in how the TCRbeta library was prepared. TCRdb processed the PCR reads anew with MiXCR; each CDR3 protein has one entry. Of about 470,000 distinct CDR3 sequences listed, about 40% were seen once; the top ten hold under 30%. A note on this clonotype: As yet, its antigen is unknown.

The CDR3 loop spans 13 amino acids. The germline CDR1 and CDR2 sequences are DFQATT and SNEGSKA (reference sequence). The V and J ends lost 5 bases and 0 bases respectively, with 11 bases between them. The TCR originated in a girl aged 2 to 10 with aplastic anemia, due to receive a stem cell transplant. The sequences come from PBMCs, collected before TCRalphabeta/CD19-depleted stem cell transplant. This sequence joins TRBV20-1 and TRBJ2-7, with D perhaps matching TRBD1 (5 bases). The CDR3 region has the DNA TGCAGTGCTCCCGAAGGGGCCTCCTACGAGCAGTACTTC. This gives the protein CSAPEGASYEQYF.